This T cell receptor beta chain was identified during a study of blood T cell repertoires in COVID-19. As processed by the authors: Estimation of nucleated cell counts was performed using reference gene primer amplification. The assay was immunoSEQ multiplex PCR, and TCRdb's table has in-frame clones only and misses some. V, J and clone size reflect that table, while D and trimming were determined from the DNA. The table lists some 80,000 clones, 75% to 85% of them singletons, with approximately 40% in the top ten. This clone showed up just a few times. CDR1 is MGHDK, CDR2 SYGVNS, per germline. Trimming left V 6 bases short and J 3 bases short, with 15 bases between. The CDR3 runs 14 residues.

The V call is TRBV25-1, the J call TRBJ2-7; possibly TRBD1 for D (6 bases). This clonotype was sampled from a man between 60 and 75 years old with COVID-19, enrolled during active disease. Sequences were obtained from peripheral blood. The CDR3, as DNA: TGTGCCAGCAGGCAGGGACAACTTAACTACGAGCAGTACTTC. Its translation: CASRQGQLNYEQYF.